This TCR beta chain was recorded in a study of cytomegalovirus exposure and HLA in healthy donors. Whole-study results and caveats: What TCR beta sequences reportedly achieved was accurate prediction of HLA-A and HLA-B alleles in most subjects. A link between a missense DCLRE1C variant and TCR beta V- and J-gene trimming emerged from a later analysis.

Of note for this clone: Antigen specificity is unknown.

With 60 Vbeta and 13 Jbeta primers, the PCR was carried out. Produced via immunoSEQ multiplex PCR; TCRdb's table is partial and in-frame only. The sample lists 90,000 to 140,000 clones, about 80% occurring once. The germline V gene has CDR1 MNHEY and CDR2 SVGAGI. The CDR3 is 15 amino acids. V dropped 6 bases and J dropped 4 bases, with 18 bases sitting between them. The sequenced sample was PBMCs. V usage is TRBV6-5 and J usage is TRBJ1-1, with D maybe TRBD1 (6 bases). The sequence was obtained from a man aged 25-45 years in good health and CMV-seronegative. CDR3 amino acids: CASRASGTTSTEAFF. Here the CDR3 DNA reads TGTGCCAGCAGAGCCTCGGGGACAACGAGCACTGAAGCTTTCTTT.